Listed below are T cell receptor beta chains from one sample, sequenced in a study of blood T cell repertoires in COVID-19. Clones were read by immunoSEQ multiplex PCR, and TCRdb kept only the in-frame ones, dropping some. The sample records roughly 190,000 clones, more than 70% being singletons. The sequencing input was peripheral blood. These receptors all stem from a woman in her thirties or forties who had recovered from COVID-19. Both conserved end residues are part of each CDR3. A D gene is named only where the DNA matches it firmly. The listing skips clone size in some rows; elsewhere it reads once, few, many or a size class.

TRBV11-2	TRBJ1-4	once	-	TGTGCCAGCAGCACAGGCGTGCTTAATGAAAAACTGTTTTTT	CASSTGVLNEKLFF
TRBV6-2/TRBV6-3	TRBJ1-2	-	-	TGTGCCAGCAGTCGTCAGGGGAAGGCTTCAGGCTACACCTTC	CASSRQGKASGYTF
TRBV18	TRBJ2-1	-	TRBD2	TGTGCCAGCTCACCACCGGTTAGCGGGGCCGATGAGCAGTTCTTC	CASSPPVSGADEQFF
TRBV7-2	TRBJ2-5	once	TRBD2	TGTGCCAGCAGCTCCGGTCTAGCGGGAGAGACCCAGTACTTC	CASSSGLAGETQYF
TRBV18	TRBJ2-1	-	-	TGTGCCAGCTCACCAATGGACAGCTCCTACAATGAGCAGTTCTTC	CASSPMDSSYNEQFF
TRBV2	TRBJ2-7	-	TRBD2	TGTGCCAGCAGTGTGACCGGGACTAGCGAGTACTTC	CASSVTGTSEYF
TRBV28	TRBJ1-1	-	-	TGTGCCAGCAGTTTATCGGCAGGGTGGACTGAAGCTTTCTTT	CASSLSAGWTEAFF
TRBV5-1	TRBJ2-7	-	TRBD2	TGCGCCAGCAGCTTGGCAACTAGCGGGAGTACCCACGAGCAGTACTTC	CASSLATSGSTHEQYF
TRBV19	TRBJ1-5	once	TRBD1	TGTGCCAGTAGTATAAGGGACAGGGGAGGGAAAGTGCCCCAGCATTTT	CASSIRDRGGKVPQHF
TRBV28	TRBJ2-1	-	-	TGTGCCAGCAGTTTAGCTAGCAGACTAGAAGGATACAATGAGCAGTTCTTC	CASSLASRLEGYNEQFF
TRBV5-1	TRBJ2-5	-	-	TGCGCCAGCAGCTTGGCAGCGTACCAAGAGACCCAGTACTTC	CASSLAAYQETQYF
TRBV4-2	TRBJ1-6	-	-	TGTGCCAGCAGCCAAGACCCTACCTCGGCGGTGGGCTATAATTCACCCCTCCACTTT	CASSQDPTSAVGYNSPLHF
TRBV6-5	TRBJ2-1	once	TRBD2	TGTGCCAGCAGTTATTCGGCGGGAGGAGGGCATGAGCAGTTCTTC	CASSYSAGGGHEQFF
TRBV28	TRBJ2-5	-	TRBD1	TGTGCCAGCAGTTTAATCGGGACAGGCCAAGAGACCCAGTACTTC	CASSLIGTGQETQYF
TRBV7-3	TRBJ1-1	-	-	TGTGCCAGCAGCAGGACAGCGAACACTGAAGCTTTCTTT	CASSRTANTEAFF
TRBV7-6	TRBJ2-7	-	TRBD2	TGTGCCAGCAGCATGACTAGCGGGAGGGCCCACGAGCAGTACTTC	CASSMTSGRAHEQYF